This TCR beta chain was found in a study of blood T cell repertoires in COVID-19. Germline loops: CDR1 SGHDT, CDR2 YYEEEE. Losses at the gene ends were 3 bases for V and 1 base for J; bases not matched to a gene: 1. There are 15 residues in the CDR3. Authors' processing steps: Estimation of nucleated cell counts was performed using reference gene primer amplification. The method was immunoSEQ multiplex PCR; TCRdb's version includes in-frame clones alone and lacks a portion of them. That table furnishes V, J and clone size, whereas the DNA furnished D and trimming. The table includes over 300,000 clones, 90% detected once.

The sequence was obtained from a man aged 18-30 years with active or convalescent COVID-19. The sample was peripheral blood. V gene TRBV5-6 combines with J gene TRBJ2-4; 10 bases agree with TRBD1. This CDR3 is CASSSDRGAKNIQYF. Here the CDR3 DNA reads TGTGCCAGCAGCTCGGACAGGGGGGCCAAAAACATTCAGTACTTC.